One sample yielded the 14 T cell receptor beta chains listed below, sequenced in a study of OX40 agonist ivuxolimab in advanced cancers. Assay: immunoSEQ multiplex PCR; the TCRdb copy retains only in-frame clones and omits some. Here the sample spans about 20,000 clones, around four fifths being singletons. Sequenced material: CD4+ or CD8+ T cells sorted from blood, taken in a trial of the OX40 agonist ivuxolimab. These receptors came from an adult with an advanced solid tumor such as melanoma, head and neck, liver or kidney cancer.

The CDR3 region has the DNA TGTGCCAGCAGCGCTGGAGATATTCTTCTTTACGAGCAGTACTTC. Translation: CASSAGDILLYEQYF. The V gene is TRBV7-9, the J gene TRBJ2-7; D gene uncertain. Per germline, CDR1 SEHNR and CDR2 FQNEAQ (reference sequence). The length of the CDR3 is 15 residues. Deletions cut 5 bases from V and 4 bases from J, with 18 bases between.

The V gene is TRBV19, the J gene TRBJ1-4; no definite D call. The germline V and J ends were trimmed by 4 bases and 7 bases, with 16 bases remaining between them. Germline lookup yields CDR1 LNHDA and CDR2 SQIVND (reference sequence). This CDR3 comprises 15 residues. The DNA for the CDR3 is TGTGCCAGTAGTACCGGGGAGGGAATAGGTGAAAAACTGTTTTTT. Residues: CASSTGEGIGEKLFF.

The rearrangement uses TRBV6-1 and TRBJ1-5; maybe TRBD1 (5 bases). This CDR3 is 15 amino acids long. The V end lost 1 base, the J end lost 4 bases, and 11 bases lay between the germline ends. In germline, CDR1 is MNHNS, CDR2 SASEGT. The CDR3 nucleotides read TGTGCCAGCAGTGAAGGGGGGGTGGAAAATCAGCCCCAGCATTTT. It specifies CASSEGGVENQPQHF.

The rearrangement links TRBV7-9 to TRBJ1-1; D is undetermined. The CDR3 totals 14 residues. Germline values: CDR1 SEHNR, CDR2 FQNEAQ (reference sequence). Trimming stripped 3 bases from V and 7 bases from J, with 15 bases between. CDR3 region: CASSLTQERDEAFF. In nucleotides, the CDR3 is TGTGCCAGCAGCTTGACCCAGGAGAGAGATGAAGCTTTCTTT.

The V call is TRBV6-5, the J call TRBJ1-1; D may be TRBD1 (5 bases). Germline V gene lookup returns CDR1 MNHEY and CDR2 SVGAGI. Trimming removed 0 bases at V and 10 bases at J, with 12 bases between. The CDR3 extends over 13 amino acids. The CDR3 DNA follows: TGTGCCAGCAGTTACTCGGGACCCCGGGGAGCTTTCTTT. It specifies CASSYSGPRGAFF.

This clone appeared once. The V and J genes are TRBV27 and TRBJ2-1; D gene ambiguous. This CDR3 comprises 13 residues. Trimming took off 2 bases at V and 3 bases at J, with 5 bases between the two ends. Germline CDR1 MNHEY, CDR2 SMNVEV (reference sequence). CDR3 nucleotide sequence: TGTGCCAGCAGTTTAAACAGCTACAATGAGCAGTTCTTC. It specifies CASSLNSYNEQFF.

This chain joins TRBV5-1 and TRBJ2-3, with D possibly being TRBD2 (7 bases). Trimming took off 4 bases at V and 3 bases at J, with 15 bases between the two ends. Germline CDR1 SGHRS, CDR2 YFSETQ. The CDR3 has 15 amino acids. The CDR3: CASSLYREGTDTQYF. In DNA, the CDR3 is TGCGCCAGCAGCCTGTACAGGGAGGGGACAGATACGCAGTATTTT.

This clone has only one observation. Only one base separates this from a far larger clonotype, so it likely reflects a read error. The chain couples TRBV6-6 to TRBJ1-4; the D is unclear. This CDR3 has 11 residues. V was cut by 6 bases and J by 7 bases, with 6 bases left in between. Germline loops: CDR1 MNHNY, CDR2 SVGAGI (reference sequence). The CDR3 nucleotides read TGTGCCAGCAGCACGAGTGAAAAACTGTTTTTT. Translating it yields CASSTSEKLFF.

V and J are TRBV19 and TRBJ2-7; 8 nucleotides agree with TRBD1. CDR1 is LNHDA, CDR2 SQIVND, per germline (reference sequence). This CDR3 spans 15 amino acids. Trimming took 3 bases from V and 4 from J; bases not matched to a gene: 8. CDR3 in DNA: TGTGCCAGTAGTATGAGGGGGCAGGGGGCTTACGAGCAGTACTTC. Amino acids: CASSMRGQGAYEQYF.

This chain links TRBV6-5 with TRBJ1-2; weak D call: TRBD1 (5 bases). Per germline, CDR1 MNHEY and CDR2 SVGAGI. The germline V and J ends were trimmed by 2 bases and 1 base, with 14 bases remaining between them. The CDR3 sequence is 16 residues long. The CDR3 reads CASSYDRQNYNYGYTF. In DNA form, the CDR3 reads TGTGCCAGCAGTTACGATCGACAGAACTATAACTATGGCTACACCTTC.

The rearrangement links TRBV9 to TRBJ2-1; D is possibly TRBD1 or TRBD2 (5 bases each). Germline V gives CDR1 SGDLS, CDR2 YYNGEE. This CDR3 has 16 residues. Trimming left V 0 bases short and J 4 bases short, with 14 bases between. This CDR3 is CASSVEPGGPYNEQFF. Here the CDR3 DNA reads TGTGCCAGCAGCGTAGAGCCTGGGGGTCCTTACAATGAGCAGTTCTTC.

The V gene is TRBV27, the J gene TRBJ2-1; D gene uncertain. The germline V gene encodes CDR1 MNHEY and CDR2 SMNVEV (reference sequence). Trimming took 6 bases from V and 6 from J, leaving 6 bases between them. The CDR3 is 11 amino acids. In nucleotides, the CDR3 is TGTGCCAGCAGCCTGGCCAATGAGCAGTTCTTC. Its translation: CASSLANEQFF.

In the case of this clone: The junction and the germline gene differ at one end; a read error may be behind it. The CDR3 nucleotides are TGTGCTAGCAGCTTATTTATCGGGCAGGAGGGGGACAATGAGCAGTTCTTC. Translating it yields CASSLFIGQEGDNEQFF. The rearrangement uses TRBV7-7 and TRBJ2-1, with D perhaps assigned TRBD1 or TRBD2 (6 bases each). Germline-derived CDR1 and CDR2 are SSHAT and FNYEAQ (reference sequence). This CDR3 spans 17 amino acids.

The rearrangement uses TRBV4-3 and TRBJ2-5; D not certain. V was pared by 0 bases and J by 5 bases, with 7 bases between. The CDR3 has 13 amino acids. Germline assignment: CDR1 LGHNA and CDR2 YSLEER. CDR3 amino acids: CASSQEGWETQYF. CDR3 sequence (DNA): TGCGCCAGCAGCCAAGAGGGGTGGGAGACCCAGTACTTC.